This T cell receptor beta chain was found in a study of cytomegalovirus exposure and HLA in healthy donors. Study-level background: The roughly 120 validation repertoires, a later analysis reported, used the same platform as the 666 first-cohort repertoires. Study-wide results and caveats: Whilst most TCR sequences proved rare, a subset of public TCRs occurred across many donors. Cytomegalovirus status was reportedly diagnosed by the classifier with high sensitivity and specificity.

The germline CDR1 and CDR2 sequences are SGHNT and YYREEE (reference sequence). The CDR3 runs to 18 residues. The V end lost 0 bases, the J end lost 5 bases, and 21 bases lay between the germline ends. Method: immunoSEQ multiplex PCR; TCRdb's copy keeps in-frame clones and lacks some. The sample gives 230,000 or so clones, almost 90% of which show up once; 2.9% is in the top ten. Turning to this clone: Antigen: not known.

The gene calls are TRBV5-4 and TRBJ2-1, with D possibly being TRBD1 (6 bases). The sample consisted of PBMCs. This sequence originates from a woman between 18 and 30 years old in good health and CMV-seronegative. For the CDR3, the DNA is TGTGCCAGCAGCTTGGAATTATCCTCCGGGACACCTAACAATGAGCAGTTCTTC. This translates into CASSLELSSGTPNNEQFF.